The rows below give T cell receptor beta chains drawn from one sample of a study of blood T cell repertoires in COVID-19. Measured with immunoSEQ multiplex PCR; TCRdb has only the in-frame clones, and not every one. Among around 250,000 clones listed, around 80% were seen once. Sequenced material: peripheral blood. The receptors derive from an elderly man with acute or convalescent COVID-19. CDR3s include the opening cysteine and the closing phenylalanine or tryptophan. A D gene is named only where the DNA matches it firmly. The size field is filled for only some rows; it gives once, few, many or a size class.

cdr3_length clone_size j_call d_call v_call cdr3_nt cdr3_aa
18 . TRBJ1-3 TRBD1 TRBV10-3 TGTGCCATCGGACGACAGGGCACCATTGATAGCTCTGGAAACACCATATATTTT CAIGRQGTIDSSGNTIYF
13 once TRBJ1-1 . TRBV6-5 TGTGCCGGGATAGACAGACCGAACACTGAAGCTTTCTTT CAGIDRPNTEAFF
11 . TRBJ2-7 . TRBV30 TGTGCCTGGGCGGGGACCTACGAGCAGTACTTC CAWAGTYEQYF
20 once TRBJ1-6 TRBD1 TRBV5-1 TGCGCCAGCAGCTTGATCCCCCGCCAGACAGGGACAGACTATAATTCACCCCTCCACTTT CASSLIPRQTGTDYNSPLHF
15 . TRBJ2-1 TRBD1 TRBV9 TGTGCCAGCAGCGTGACAGGGACCTCCTACAATGAGCAGTTCTTC CASSVTGTSYNEQFF
15 . TRBJ2-3 . TRBV5-1 TGCGCCAGCAGCTTGACGAGCAGGAACCCAGATACGCAGTATTTT CASSLTSRNPDTQYF
14 . TRBJ2-3 TRBD1 TRBV6-5 TGTGCCAGCAGCAGACAGGGGGCCGTAGATACGCAGTATTTT CASSRQGAVDTQYF
15 . TRBJ2-7 TRBD1 TRBV5-4 TGTGCCAGCAGCCGCGGGGACAGGGGGCGCCGGGAGCAGTACTTC CASSRGDRGRREQYF
14 . TRBJ1-4 TRBD1 TRBV5-1 TGCGCCAGCAGGATCACAGGGGCGAATGAAAAACTGTTTTTT CASRITGANEKLFF
15 once TRBJ2-5 . TRBV19 TGTGCCAGTACTCCATCGACCGACAGGAGAGAGACCCAGTACTTC CASTPSTDRRETQYF
15 . TRBJ2-3 . TRBV5-1 TGCGCCAGCAGCTTGGGATTCCAGGGCCCAGATACGCAGTATTTT CASSLGFQGPDTQYF
13 . TRBJ2-3 . TRBV6-5 TGTGCCAGCAGATCGTCGGGGGCAGATACGCAGTATTTT CASRSSGADTQYF
15 once TRBJ1-6 . TRBV7-2 TGTGCCAGCGGTCGGATTGGAGCCTATAATTCACCCCTCCACTTT CASGRIGAYNSPLHF
14 . TRBJ2-1 . TRBV5-1 TGCGCCAGCAGCTTGGAGACTCGACACAATGAGCAGTTCTTC CASSLETRHNEQFF
13 . TRBJ1-6 . TRBV12-3/TRBV12-4 TGTGCCAGCTGGTCAGGGTTTAATTCACCCCTCCACTTT CASWSGFNSPLHF
15 . TRBJ1-2 TRBD1 TRBV19 TGTGCCAGTACTCGATCCGGGACAGGGGGTCATGGCTACACCTTC CASTRSGTGGHGYTF
15 . TRBJ2-2 . TRBV3-1/TRBV3-2 TGTGCCAGCAGCCAGGAGCTTTGGAGGACCGGGGAGCTGTTTTTT CASSQELWRTGELFF
14 . TRBJ1-2 . TRBV5-1 TGCGCCAGCAGCTTGGCCAACTTGGACTATGGCTACACCTTC CASSLANLDYGYTF
16 few TRBJ1-6 . TRBV3-1/TRBV3-2 TGTGCCAGCAGCCAAGTCCACAGCTCCTATAATTCACCCCTCCACTTT CASSQVHSSYNSPLHF
15 . TRBJ2-1 . TRBV5-1 TGCGCCAGCAGTCCTCCGGAGTCCTCCTACAATGAGCAGTTCTTC CASSPPESSYNEQFF
15 . TRBJ2-3 TRBD1 TRBV7-9 TGTGCCAGCAGCCCGGGACAGGGTCAGACAGATACGCAGTATTTT CASSPGQGQTDTQYF
16 . TRBJ1-3 TRBD1 TRBV4-1 TGCGCCAGCAGCCTCCCGGGACAGGGCGTTGGAAACACCATATATTTT CASSLPGQGVGNTIYF
18 few TRBJ2-2 TRBD2 TRBV19 TGTGCCAGTGATAAGGGACTAGCGGGAGTTTCAAACACCGGGGAGCTGTTTTTT CASDKGLAGVSNTGELFF
16 . TRBJ2-7 . TRBV28 TGTGCCAGCAGTTTAGTTGCAGGGTCCGACACCTACGAGCAGTACTTC CASSLVAGSDTYEQYF
15 . TRBJ1-1 TRBD1 TRBV5-1 TGCGCCAGCAGCCGCCCGGGACAGGTGAACACTGAAGCTTTCTTT CASSRPGQVNTEAFF
14 few TRBJ2-5 . TRBV6-1 TGTGCCAGCAGTGAAGGTTCTAGCAAAGAGACCCAGTACTTC CASSEGSSKETQYF
12 few TRBJ1-4 . TRBV27 TGTGCCAGCAGGGAGTACGGTGAAAAACTGTTTTTT CASREYGEKLFF
14 . TRBJ2-5 . TRBV2 TGTGCCAGCAGTGTTGTCACTAGACAAGAGACCCAGTACTTC CASSVVTRQETQYF
12 once TRBJ1-2 . TRBV28 TGTGCCAGCGGGTACCGGGACTATGGCTACACCTTC CASGYRDYGYTF
15 . TRBJ1-2 TRBD1 TRBV2 TGTGCCAGCAGTGAAAGGGACAGGGGCAACTATGGCTACACCTTC CASSERDRGNYGYTF
16 once TRBJ1-4 . TRBV4-1 TGCGCCAGCAGCCAAGATCCCGGGGCAACTAATGAAAAACTGTTTTTT CASSQDPGATNEKLFF
19 . TRBJ2-7 TRBD1 TRBV4-1 TGCGCCAGCAGCCGTTTGGGTGGACAGGGGGCTTTAGCGACCTACGAGCAGTACTTC CASSRLGGQGALATYEQYF
15 . TRBJ2-7 TRBD2 TRBV6-2/TRBV6-3 TGTGCCAGCAACCCGGGACTAGCGGGAAGCTACGAGCAGTACTTC CASNPGLAGSYEQYF
13 . TRBJ2-5 TRBD1 TRBV6-5 TGTGCCAGCAGGGTAGGGGGCTCTACGTCCCAGTACTTC CASRVGGSTSQYF
12 . TRBJ2-6 . TRBV6-5 TGTGCCAGCCACAACGGGGCCAACGTCCTGACTTTC CASHNGANVLTF
14 . TRBJ1-2 . TRBV2 TGTGCCAGCAGTGGTTTGGGGGCTGTGGCCGGCTACACCTTC CASSGLGAVAGYTF
16 . TRBJ2-6 TRBD2 TRBV30 TGTGCCTGGAGTGAGGCTAGCGGGACTCGGGCCAACGTCCTGACTTTC CAWSEASGTRANVLTF
12 . TRBJ2-2 . TRBV6-5 TGTGCCAGCAGTTACGGCCCCGGGGAGCTGTTTTTT CASSYGPGELFF
13 . TRBJ1-1 . TRBV6-5 TGTGCCAGCAGTCTATCTCCGAACACTGAAGCTTTCTTT CASSLSPNTEAFF
14 . TRBJ1-6 . TRBV30 TGTGCCTGGAGTGGCGGAGGAGGACGTTCACCCCTCCACTTT CAWSGGGGRSPLHF
11 . TRBJ2-7 . TRBV12-3/TRBV12-4 TGTGCCGTCAAGAAACAGGGTAGGGCGTACTTC CAVKKQGRAYF
15 . TRBJ2-3 . TRBV6-5 TGTGCCAGCAGTTACCGACTTACGGGGGCAGATACGCAGTATTTT CASSYRLTGADTQYF
15 once TRBJ1-6 TRBD1 TRBV25-1 TGTGCCAGCAGTGGAGGACAGGGAGATTGGTCACCCCTCCACTTT CASSGGQGDWSPLHF
16 . TRBJ2-1 TRBD1 TRBV15 TGTGCCACCAGCAGACCCCCCGGGACAGGGAAGAATGAGCAGTTCTTC CATSRPPGTGKNEQFF
15 . TRBJ2-2 TRBD1 TRBV9 TGTGCCAGCAGCGTAAGGGGGCTCGACACCGGGGAGCTGTTTTTT CASSVRGLDTGELFF
14 . TRBJ2-5 . TRBV3-1/TRBV3-2 TGTGCCAGCAGCCCCGAGGGTCCCCAAGAGACCCAGTACTTC CASSPEGPQETQYF